The present T cell receptor (beta chain) was sequenced within a study of cytomegalovirus exposure and HLA in healthy donors. Assay used: immunoSEQ multiplex PCR; TCRdb lists only in-frame clones, some missing. The sample has fewer than 120,000 clones; 88% are singletons. The clonotype originates from a woman younger than 45 in good health and CMV-seropositive. Sequencing input: PBMCs.

The CDR3 DNA sequence: TGCGCCAGCAGAAGGACAGGGGGGAAGGCCACTGAAGCTTTCTTT. This sequence encodes CASRRTGGKATEAFF. The chain employs TRBV5-1 and TRBJ1-1; 10 bases line up with TRBD1. This CDR3 has 15 amino acids. Looked up from germline, CDR1 is SGHRS and CDR2 is YFSETQ. V shed 5 bases and J 4 bases; nucleotides not matched to a gene: 8.